A single sample gave rise to the 14 T cell receptor beta chains below, sequenced in a study of control samples from healthy donors and cancer patients. Clones were sequenced by immunoSEQ multiplex PCR, and TCRdb holds only the in-frame ones, with some missing. Of approximately 52,000 clones detected, approximately 86% appear once; the ten largest clones hold 11% to 15%. The source material was PBMCs. These receptors came from a man aged 55-75 years with head and neck cancer.

The chain has TRBV25-1 and TRBJ2-4; 8 bases fit TRBD1. Germline V lookup: CDR1 MGHDK, CDR2 SYGVNS. Trimming removed 2 bases from V and 7 bases from J; junction bases left unmatched: 4. This CDR3 spans 14 amino acids. DNA for the CDR3: TGTGCCAGCAGTGAAAGGACAGGGACGAACATTCAGTACTTC. Translating gives CASSERTGTNIQYF.

The CDR3 is CASSLREQGATEAFF. Here the CDR3 DNA reads TGTGCCAGCAGCTTAAGGGAACAGGGGGCGACTGAAGCTTTCTTT. The chain combines TRBV7-9 with TRBJ1-1, with 9 bases that match TRBD1. V shed 2 bases, J shed 5 bases, and the junction held 6 bases outside the gene matches. The CDR3 spans 15 residues. Germline CDR1 SEHNR, CDR2 FQNEAQ (reference sequence). Looking up the rest from reference TRBV7-9 and TRBJ1-1 gives the full variable domain: DTGVSQNPRHKITKRGQNVTFRCDPISEHNRLYWYRQTLGQGPEFLTYFQNEAQLEKSRLLSDRFSAERPKGSFSTLEIQRTEQGDSAMYLCASSLREQGATEAFFGQGTRLTVV.

V gene TRBV15 combines with J gene TRBJ2-4, with D possibly being TRBD1 (6 bases). Germline V gene data show CDR1 as LNHNV and CDR2 as YYDKDF (reference sequence). CDR3 size: 14 residues. The V and J ends lost 1 base and 6 bases respectively, with 10 bases between them. CDR3 in DNA: TGTGCCACCAGCAGAGGCGAAGGGGGAAACATTCAGTACTTC. Translated, it gives CATSRGEGGNIQYF.

The chain links TRBV6-6 to TRBJ2-7; the D is unclear. Germline V gene data show CDR1 as MNHNY and CDR2 as SVGAGI (reference sequence). Trimming removed 6 bases from V and 7 bases from J, with 13 bases in between. The CDR3 sequence is 12 residues long. CDR3 DNA: TGTGCCAGCAGCCCTAGACTTGGGGAGCAGTACTTC. Protein sequence: CASSPRLGEQYF.

The chain combines TRBV6-1 with TRBJ1-2, with no clear D. The CDR3 has 12 residues. V dropped 1 base and J dropped 8 bases, with 8 bases sitting between them. Germline V gene sequence: CDR1 MNHNS, CDR2 SASEGT. Here the CDR3 reads CASSEGGWGYTF. CDR3 nucleotide sequence: TGTGCCAGCAGTGAAGGTGGCTGGGGCTACACCTTC.

V and J are TRBV28 and TRBJ1-3; D is undetermined. The V gene's germline CDR1 is MDHEN and CDR2 SYDVKM. Trimming left V 7 bases short and J 0 bases short, with 10 bases between. There are 14 residues in the CDR3. Here the CDR3 DNA reads TGTGCCAGCACTACTTACGCCTCTGGAAACACCATATATTTT. Translation: CASTTYASGNTIYF.

This clone was recorded only once. The CDR3 nucleotides read TGCGCCAGCAGTCAGGACAGCAATAATTCACCCCTCCACTTT. This codes for CASSQDSNNSPLHF. This chain joins TRBV4-1 and TRBJ1-6, with a tentative D call TRBD1 (6 bases). Trimming took off 6 bases at V and 5 bases at J, with 11 bases between the two ends. Germline V CDR1 and CDR2: MGHRA, YSYEKL. The CDR3 contains 14 residues.

The chain recombines TRBV24-1 with TRBJ1-2, with D perhaps TRBD1 (5 bases). The V end was cut by 5 bases, the J end by 5 bases, with 20 bases between. The CDR3 loop spans 16 amino acids. CDR1 and CDR2 (germline): KGHDR, SFDVKD. The chain's CDR3 is CATSGRGDMGNYGYTF. The CDR3, as DNA: TGTGCCACCAGTGGTAGGGGCGATATGGGAAATTATGGCTACACCTTC.

The V call is TRBV18, the J call TRBJ1-1, with D perhaps TRBD1 (6 bases). Germline CDR1 and CDR2: KGHSH and LQKENI. V was cut by 3 bases and J by 1 base, with 9 bases left in between. The CDR3 contains 14 residues. This CDR3 reads CASSPSTGNTEAFF. DNA of the CDR3: TGTGCCAGCTCACCCTCGACAGGGAACACTGAAGCTTTCTTT.

A single count supports this clone. V and J are TRBV11-1 and TRBJ1-1; tentative D call: TRBD1 (5 bases). This CDR3 is built from 16 residues. V dropped 3 bases and J dropped 4 bases, with 18 bases sitting between them. Germline CDR1 and CDR2: SGHAT and FQDESV (reference sequence). In DNA, the CDR3 is TGTGCCAGCAGCTTGACAGACACTCACGGGAGCACTGAAGCTTTCTTT. Translating gives CASSLTDTHGSTEAFF.

The chain joins TRBV6-2 or TRBV6-3 to TRBJ2-1, with TRBD2 matching 13 bases. The V segment lost 2 bases and the J segment 5 bases; nucleotides outside the gene matches: 12. CDR1 and CDR2 from the germline V gene are MNHEY and SVGEGT. The CDR3 covers 19 residues. CDR3 coding DNA: TGTGCCAGCAGTTACGTGAGGGGGACTAGCGGGAAGCGGCACAATGAGCAGTTCTTC. Translated: CASSYVRGTSGKRHNEQFF.

The gene calls are TRBV30 and TRBJ1-1; no reliable D call. CDR1 and CDR2 from the germline V gene are GTSNPN and SVGIG (reference sequence). Trimming removed 3 bases from V and 4 bases from J, with 21 bases in between. This CDR3 spans 16 amino acids. The CDR3 is CAWRVRGRGSVTEAFF. Here the CDR3 DNA reads TGTGCCTGGAGGGTCCGCGGAAGAGGGTCGGTCACTGAAGCTTTCTTT.

This chain connects TRBV5-1 to TRBJ1-4; D unclear. Germline V gene lookup returns CDR1 SGHRS and CDR2 YFSETQ. Trimming took off 0 bases at V and 3 bases at J, with 6 bases between the two ends. The length of the CDR3 is 14 residues. CDR3 nucleotides: TGCGCCAGCAGCTTGGCCGCGGCTAATGAAAAACTGTTTTTT. Encoded protein: CASSLAAANEKLFF.

In nucleotides, the CDR3 is TGTGCCAGCTCACCACCCGGGAAGTATGGATACGAGCAGTACTTC. Its translation: CASSPPGKYGYEQYF. The rearrangement links TRBV18 to TRBJ2-7, with D perhaps TRBD2 (5 bases). Germline V gene sequence: CDR1 KGHSH, CDR2 LQKENI. V was cut by 0 bases and J by 4 bases, with 13 bases left in between. The CDR3 consists of 15 residues.